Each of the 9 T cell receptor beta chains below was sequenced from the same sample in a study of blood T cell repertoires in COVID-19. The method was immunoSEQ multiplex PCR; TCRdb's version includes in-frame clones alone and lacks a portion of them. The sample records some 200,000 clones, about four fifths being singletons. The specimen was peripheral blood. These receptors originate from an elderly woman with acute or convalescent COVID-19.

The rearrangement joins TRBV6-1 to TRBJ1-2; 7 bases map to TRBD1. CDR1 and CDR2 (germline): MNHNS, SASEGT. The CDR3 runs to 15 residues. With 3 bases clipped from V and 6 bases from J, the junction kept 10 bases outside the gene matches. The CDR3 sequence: CASSDREGGWDGYTF. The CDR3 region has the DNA TGTGCCAGCAGTGACCGGGAAGGGGGCTGGGATGGCTACACCTTC.

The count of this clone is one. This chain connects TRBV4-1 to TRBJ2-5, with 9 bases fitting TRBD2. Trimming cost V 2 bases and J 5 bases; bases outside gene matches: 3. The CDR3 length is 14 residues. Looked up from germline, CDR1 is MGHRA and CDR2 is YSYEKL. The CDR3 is CASSQSSGVETQYF. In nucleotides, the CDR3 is TGCGCCAGCAGCCAATCTAGCGGGGTGGAGACCCAGTACTTC.

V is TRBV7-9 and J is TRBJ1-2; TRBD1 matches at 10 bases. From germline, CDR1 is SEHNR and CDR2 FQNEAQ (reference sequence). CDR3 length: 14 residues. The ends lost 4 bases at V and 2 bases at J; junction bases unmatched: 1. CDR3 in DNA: TGTGCCAGCAGCTCGACAGGGGGCAACTATGGCTACACCTTC. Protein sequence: CASSSTGGNYGYTF.

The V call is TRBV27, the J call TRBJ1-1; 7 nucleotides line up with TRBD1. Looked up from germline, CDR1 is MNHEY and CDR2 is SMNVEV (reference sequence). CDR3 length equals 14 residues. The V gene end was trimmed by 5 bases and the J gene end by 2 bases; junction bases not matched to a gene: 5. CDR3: CASSLRDRNTEAFF. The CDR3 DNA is TGTGCCAGCAGTCTGAGGGACAGAAACACTGAAGCTTTCTTT.

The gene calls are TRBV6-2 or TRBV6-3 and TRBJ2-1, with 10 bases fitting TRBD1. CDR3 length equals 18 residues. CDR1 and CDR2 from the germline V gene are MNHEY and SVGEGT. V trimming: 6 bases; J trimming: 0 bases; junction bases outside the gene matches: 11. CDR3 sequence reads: CASSRDRGLTRSYNEQFF. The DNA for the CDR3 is TGTGCCAGCAGCCGGGACAGGGGACTCACCCGCTCCTACAATGAGCAGTTCTTC.

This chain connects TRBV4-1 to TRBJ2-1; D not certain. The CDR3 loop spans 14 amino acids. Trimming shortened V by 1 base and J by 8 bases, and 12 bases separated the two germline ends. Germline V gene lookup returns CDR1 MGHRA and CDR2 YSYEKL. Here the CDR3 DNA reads TGCGCCAGCAGCCAAGTAGGATTTCGGGATGAGCAGTTCTTC. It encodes CASSQVGFRDEQFF.

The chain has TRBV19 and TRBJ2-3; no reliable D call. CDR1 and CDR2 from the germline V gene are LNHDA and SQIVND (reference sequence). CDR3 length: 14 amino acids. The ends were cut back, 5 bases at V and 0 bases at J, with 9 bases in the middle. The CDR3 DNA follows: TGTGCCAGTAGTGGGCTTTCCAGCACAGATACGCAGTATTTT. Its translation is CASSGLSSTDTQYF. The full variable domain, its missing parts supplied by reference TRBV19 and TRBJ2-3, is DGGITQSPKYLFRKEGQNVTLSCEQNLNHDAMYWYRQDPGQGLRLIYYSQIVNDFQKGDIAEGYSVSREKKESFPLTVTSAQKNPTAFYLCASSGLSSTDTQYFGPGTRLTVL.

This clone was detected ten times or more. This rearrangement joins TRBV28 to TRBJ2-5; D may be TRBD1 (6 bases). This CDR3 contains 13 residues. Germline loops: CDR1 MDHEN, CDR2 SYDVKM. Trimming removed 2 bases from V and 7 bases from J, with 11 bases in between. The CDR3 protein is CASSLGGVGTQYF. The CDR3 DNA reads TGTGCCAGCAGTTTAGGGGGCGTAGGGACCCAGTACTTC.

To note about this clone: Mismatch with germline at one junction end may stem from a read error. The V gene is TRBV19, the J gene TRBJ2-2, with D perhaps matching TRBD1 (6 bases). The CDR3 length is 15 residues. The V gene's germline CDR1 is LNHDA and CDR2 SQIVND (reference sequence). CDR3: CASTITGTNTGELFF. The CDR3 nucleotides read TGTGCCAGTACTATAACAGGGACGAACACCGGGGAGCTGTTTTTT.